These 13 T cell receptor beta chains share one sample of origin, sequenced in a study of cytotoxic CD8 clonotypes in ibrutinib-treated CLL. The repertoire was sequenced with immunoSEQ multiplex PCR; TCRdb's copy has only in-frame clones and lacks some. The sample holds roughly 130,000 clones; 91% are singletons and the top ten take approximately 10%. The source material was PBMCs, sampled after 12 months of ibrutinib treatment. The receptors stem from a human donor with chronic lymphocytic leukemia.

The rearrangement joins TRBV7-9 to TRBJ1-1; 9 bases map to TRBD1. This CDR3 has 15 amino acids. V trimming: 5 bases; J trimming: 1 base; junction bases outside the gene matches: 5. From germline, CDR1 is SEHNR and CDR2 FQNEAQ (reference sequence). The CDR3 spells CASSKQGASNTEAFF. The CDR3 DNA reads TGTGCCAGCAGCAAACAGGGGGCCTCGAACACTGAAGCTTTCTTT.

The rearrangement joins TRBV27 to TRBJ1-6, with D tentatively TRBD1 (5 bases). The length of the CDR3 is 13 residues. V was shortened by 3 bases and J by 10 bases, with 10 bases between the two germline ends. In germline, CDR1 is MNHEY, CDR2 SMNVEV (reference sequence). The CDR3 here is CASSLSGSSPLHF. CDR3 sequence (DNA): TGTGCCAGCAGTTTGTCAGGGAGCTCACCCCTCCACTTT.

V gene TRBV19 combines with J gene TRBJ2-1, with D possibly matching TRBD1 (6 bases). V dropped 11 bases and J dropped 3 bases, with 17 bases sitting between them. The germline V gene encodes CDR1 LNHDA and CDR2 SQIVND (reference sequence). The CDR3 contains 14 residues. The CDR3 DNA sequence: TGTGCCGCAGCCGGGACACAGAACTACAATGAGCAGTTCTTC. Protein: CAAAGTQNYNEQFF.

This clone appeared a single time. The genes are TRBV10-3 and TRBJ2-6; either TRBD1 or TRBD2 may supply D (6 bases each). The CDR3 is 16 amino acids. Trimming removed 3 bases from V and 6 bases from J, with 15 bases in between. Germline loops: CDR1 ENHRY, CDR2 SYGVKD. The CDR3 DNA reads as TGTGCCATCAGTGAAAAGGGGGGCGCGGAGGCCAACGTCCTGACTTTC. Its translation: CAISEKGGAEANVLTF.

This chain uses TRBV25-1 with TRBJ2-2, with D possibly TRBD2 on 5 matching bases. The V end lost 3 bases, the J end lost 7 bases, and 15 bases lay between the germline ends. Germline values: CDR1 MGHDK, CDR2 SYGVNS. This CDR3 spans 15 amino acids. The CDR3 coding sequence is TGTGCCAGCAGTGAGGTGCGAGGGAATGGCGGGGAGCTGTTTTTT. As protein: CASSEVRGNGGELFF.

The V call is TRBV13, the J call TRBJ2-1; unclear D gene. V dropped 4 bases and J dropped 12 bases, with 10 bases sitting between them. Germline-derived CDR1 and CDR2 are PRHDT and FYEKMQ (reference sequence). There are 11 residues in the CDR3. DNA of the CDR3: TGTGCCAGCAGCTCCAGTTCTGCGCAGTTCTTC. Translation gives CASSSSSAQFF. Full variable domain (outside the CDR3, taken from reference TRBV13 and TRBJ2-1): AAGVIQSPRHLIKEKRETATLKCYPIPRHDTVYWYQQGPGQDPQFLISFYEKMQSDKGSIPDRFSAQQFSDYHSELNMSSLELGDSALYFCASSSSSAQFFGPGTRLTVL.

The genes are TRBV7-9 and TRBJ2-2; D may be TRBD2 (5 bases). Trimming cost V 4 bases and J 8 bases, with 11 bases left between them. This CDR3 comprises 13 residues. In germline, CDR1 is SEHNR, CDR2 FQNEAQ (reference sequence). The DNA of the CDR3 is TGTGCCAGCAGCTGGGCCGGGGAGGGGGAGCTGTTTTTT. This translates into CASSWAGEGELFF.

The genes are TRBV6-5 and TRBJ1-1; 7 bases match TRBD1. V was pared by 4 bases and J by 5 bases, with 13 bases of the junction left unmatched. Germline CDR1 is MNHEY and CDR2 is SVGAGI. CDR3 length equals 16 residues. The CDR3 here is CASSSSRPTGQTEAFF. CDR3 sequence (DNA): TGTGCCAGCAGTTCCTCGAGACCGACAGGGCAAACTGAAGCTTTCTTT.

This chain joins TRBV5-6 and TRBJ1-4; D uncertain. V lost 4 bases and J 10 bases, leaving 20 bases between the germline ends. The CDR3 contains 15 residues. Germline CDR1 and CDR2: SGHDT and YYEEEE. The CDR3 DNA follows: TGTGCCAGCAGCCCGATGGGCCTCAAGGAGGCAAAACTGTTTTTT. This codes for CASSPMGLKEAKLFF.

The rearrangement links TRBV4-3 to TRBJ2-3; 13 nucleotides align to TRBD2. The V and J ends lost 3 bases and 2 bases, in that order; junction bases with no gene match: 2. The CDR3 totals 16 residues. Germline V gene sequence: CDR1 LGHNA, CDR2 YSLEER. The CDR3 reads CASSHGLAGVTDTQYF. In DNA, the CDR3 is TGCGCCAGCAGCCACGGACTAGCGGGAGTCACAGATACGCAGTATTTT.

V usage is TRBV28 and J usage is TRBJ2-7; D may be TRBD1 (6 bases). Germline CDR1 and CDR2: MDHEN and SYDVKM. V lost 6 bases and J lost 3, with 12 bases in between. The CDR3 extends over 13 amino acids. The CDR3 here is CASSPQGSYEQYF. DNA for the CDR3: TGTGCCAGCAGCCCACAGGGCAGCTACGAGCAGTACTTC.

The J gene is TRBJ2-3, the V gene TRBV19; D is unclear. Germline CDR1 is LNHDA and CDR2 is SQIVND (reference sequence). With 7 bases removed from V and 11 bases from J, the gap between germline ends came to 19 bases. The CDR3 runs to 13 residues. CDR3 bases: TGTGCCAGTACCCCGACGTGGACCGTACAGCAGTATTTT. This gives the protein CASTPTWTVQQYF.

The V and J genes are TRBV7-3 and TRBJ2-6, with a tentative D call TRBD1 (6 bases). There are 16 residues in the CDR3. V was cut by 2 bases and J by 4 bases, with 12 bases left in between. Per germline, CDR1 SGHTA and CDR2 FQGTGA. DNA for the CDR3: TGTGCCAGCAGCTTATCGTGGGGGCCGGGGGCCAACGTCCTGACTTTC. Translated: CASSLSWGPGANVLTF. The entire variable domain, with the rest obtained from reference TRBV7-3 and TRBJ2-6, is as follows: GAGVSQTPSNKVTEKGKYVELRCDPISGHTALYWYRQSLGQGPEFLIYFQGTGAADDSGLPNDRFFAVRPEGSVSTLKIQRTERGDSAVYLCASSLSWGPGANVLTFGAGSRLTVL.